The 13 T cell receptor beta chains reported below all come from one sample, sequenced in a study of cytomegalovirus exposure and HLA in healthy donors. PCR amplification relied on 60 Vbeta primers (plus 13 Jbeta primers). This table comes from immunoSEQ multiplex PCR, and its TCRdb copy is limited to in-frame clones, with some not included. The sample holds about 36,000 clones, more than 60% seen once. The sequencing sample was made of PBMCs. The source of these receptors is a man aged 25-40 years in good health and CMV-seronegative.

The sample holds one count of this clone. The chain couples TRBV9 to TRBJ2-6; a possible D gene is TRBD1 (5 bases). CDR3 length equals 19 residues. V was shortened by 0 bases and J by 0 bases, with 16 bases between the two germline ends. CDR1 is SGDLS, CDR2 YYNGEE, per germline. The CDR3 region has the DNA TGTGCCAGCAGCGTAGATGAAGGGGCGTACCTCTCTGGGGCCAACGTCCTGACTTTC. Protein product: CASSVDEGAYLSGANVLTF.

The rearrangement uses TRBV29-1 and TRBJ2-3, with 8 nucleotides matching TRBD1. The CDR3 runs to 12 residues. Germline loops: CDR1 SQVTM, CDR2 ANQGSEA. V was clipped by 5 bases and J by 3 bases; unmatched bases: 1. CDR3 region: CSVTGGTDTQYF. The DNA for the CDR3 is TGCAGCGTTACAGGGGGGACAGATACGCAGTATTTT.

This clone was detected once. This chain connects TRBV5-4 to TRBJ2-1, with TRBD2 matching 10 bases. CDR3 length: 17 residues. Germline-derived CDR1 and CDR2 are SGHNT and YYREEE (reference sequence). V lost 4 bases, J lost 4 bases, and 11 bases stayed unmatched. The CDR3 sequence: CASSAAKGLAVYNEQFF. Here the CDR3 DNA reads TGTGCCAGCAGCGCGGCAAAAGGACTAGCGGTTTACAATGAGCAGTTCTTC.

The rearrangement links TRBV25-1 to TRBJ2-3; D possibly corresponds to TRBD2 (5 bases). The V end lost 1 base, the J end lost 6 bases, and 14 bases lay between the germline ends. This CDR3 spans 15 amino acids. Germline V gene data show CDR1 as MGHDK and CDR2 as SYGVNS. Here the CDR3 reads CASSESRRGADTQYF. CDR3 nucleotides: TGTGCCAGCAGTGAATCCCGACGGGGAGCCGATACGCAGTATTTT.

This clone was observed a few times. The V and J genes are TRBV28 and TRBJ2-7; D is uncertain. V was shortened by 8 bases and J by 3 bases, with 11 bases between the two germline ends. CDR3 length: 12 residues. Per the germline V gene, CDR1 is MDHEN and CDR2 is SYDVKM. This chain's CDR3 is CASCPPGYEQYF. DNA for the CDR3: TGTGCCAGCTGCCCCCCGGGCTACGAGCAGTACTTC.

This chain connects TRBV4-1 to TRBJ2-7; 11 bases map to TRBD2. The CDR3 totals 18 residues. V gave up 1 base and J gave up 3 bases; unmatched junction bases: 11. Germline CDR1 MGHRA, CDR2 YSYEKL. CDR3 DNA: TGCGCCAGCAGCCAAGGATTAATATCTGGACTAGCGGGCTACGAGCAGTACTTC. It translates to CASSQGLISGLAGYEQYF.

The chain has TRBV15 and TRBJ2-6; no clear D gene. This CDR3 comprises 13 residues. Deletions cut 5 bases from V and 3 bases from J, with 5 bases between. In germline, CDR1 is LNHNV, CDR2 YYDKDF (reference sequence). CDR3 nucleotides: TGTGCCACCAGCGCGTTTGGGGCCAACGTCCTGACTTTC. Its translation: CATSAFGANVLTF.

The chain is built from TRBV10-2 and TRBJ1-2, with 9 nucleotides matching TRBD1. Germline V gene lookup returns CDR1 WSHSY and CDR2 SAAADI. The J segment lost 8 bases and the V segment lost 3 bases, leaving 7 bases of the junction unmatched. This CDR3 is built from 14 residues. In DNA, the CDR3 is TGCGCCAGCAGTGACATCACAGGGGGCAGCGGCTACACCTTC. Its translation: CASSDITGGSGYTF.

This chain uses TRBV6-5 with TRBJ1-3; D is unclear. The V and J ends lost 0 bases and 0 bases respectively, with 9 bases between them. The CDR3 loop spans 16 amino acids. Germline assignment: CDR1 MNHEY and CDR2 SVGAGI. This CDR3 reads CASSYSARSSGNTIYF. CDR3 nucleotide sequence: TGTGCCAGCAGTTACTCGGCCAGGTCCTCTGGAAACACCATATATTTT.

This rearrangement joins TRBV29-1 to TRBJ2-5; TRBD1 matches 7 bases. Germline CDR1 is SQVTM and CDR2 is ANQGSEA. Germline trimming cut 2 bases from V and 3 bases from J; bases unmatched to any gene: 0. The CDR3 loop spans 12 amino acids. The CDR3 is CSVEQGEETQYF. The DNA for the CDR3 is TGCAGCGTTGAACAGGGGGAAGAGACCCAGTACTTC.

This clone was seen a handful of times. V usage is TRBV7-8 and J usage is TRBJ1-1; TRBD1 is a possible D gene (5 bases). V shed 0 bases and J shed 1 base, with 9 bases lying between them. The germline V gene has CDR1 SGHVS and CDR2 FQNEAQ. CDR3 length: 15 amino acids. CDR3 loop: CASSLAADRNTEAFF. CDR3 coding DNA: TGTGCCAGCAGCTTAGCGGCAGACAGGAACACTGAAGCTTTCTTT.

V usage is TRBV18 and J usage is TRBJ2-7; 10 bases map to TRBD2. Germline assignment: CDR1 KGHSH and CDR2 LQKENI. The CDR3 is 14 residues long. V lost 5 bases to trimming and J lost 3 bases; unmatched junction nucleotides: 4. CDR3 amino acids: CASSIGTSDYEQYF. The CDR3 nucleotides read TGTGCCAGCTCAATCGGGACTAGCGACTACGAGCAGTACTTC.

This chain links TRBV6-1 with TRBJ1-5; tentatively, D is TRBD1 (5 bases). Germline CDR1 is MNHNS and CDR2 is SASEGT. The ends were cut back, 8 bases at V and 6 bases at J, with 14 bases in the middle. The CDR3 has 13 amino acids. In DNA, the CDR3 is TGTGCCAGCGGCGGGGGGTTTGTTCAGCCCCAGCATTTT. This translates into CASGGGFVQPQHF.